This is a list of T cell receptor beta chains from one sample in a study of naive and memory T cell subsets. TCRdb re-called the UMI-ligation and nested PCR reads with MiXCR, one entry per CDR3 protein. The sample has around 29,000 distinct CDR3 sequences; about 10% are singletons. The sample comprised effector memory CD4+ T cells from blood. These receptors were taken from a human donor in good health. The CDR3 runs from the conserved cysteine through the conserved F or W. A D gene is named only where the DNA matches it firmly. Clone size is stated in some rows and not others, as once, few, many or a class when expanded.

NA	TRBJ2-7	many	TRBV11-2	TGTGCCAGCAGCTTTCTGGCAGGCCCTGGCGAGCAGTACTTC	CASSFLAGPGEQYF
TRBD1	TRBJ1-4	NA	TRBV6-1	TGTGCCAGCCGGGGACAGGGGGCGCTTGGGGGTGAAAAACTGTTTTTT	CASRGQGALGGEKLFF
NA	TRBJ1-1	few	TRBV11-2	TGTGCCAGCAGCTCGATGAACACTGAAGCTTTCTTT	CASSSMNTEAFF
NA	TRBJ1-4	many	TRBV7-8	TGTGCCAGCAGCTTAGGCCGGGTGCAAGGTGAAAAACTGTTTTTT	CASSLGRVQGEKLFF
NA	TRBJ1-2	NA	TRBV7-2	TGTGCCAGCAGCTCTACGACAGTTGGCTACACCTTC	CASSSTTVGYTF
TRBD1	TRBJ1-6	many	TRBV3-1	TGTGCCAGCAGACATAGGGACAGGCTGGATTCACCCCTCCACTTT	CASRHRDRLDSPLHF
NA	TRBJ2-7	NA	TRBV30	TGTGCCTGGTCGACCGGGACCGGGTATGAGCAGTACTTC	CAWSTGTGYEQYF
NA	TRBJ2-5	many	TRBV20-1	TGCAGTGCTAAGTCACTGGGAACAGGGCGAGAGACCCAGTACTTC	CSAKSLGTGRETQYF
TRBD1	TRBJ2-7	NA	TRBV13	TGTGCCAGCAGCCAATACCGGGACAGGTCCTCCTACGAGCAGTACTTC	CASSQYRDRSSYEQYF
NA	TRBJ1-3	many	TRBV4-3	TGCGCCAGCAGCCGCCGCGCGGGGAGCTCTGGAAACACCATATATTTT	CASSRRAGSSGNTIYF
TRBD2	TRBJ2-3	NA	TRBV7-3	TGTGCCAGCAGCTTAGGCCTACTAGCGGGGGGAAGCACAGATACGCAGTATTTT	CASSLGLLAGGSTDTQYF
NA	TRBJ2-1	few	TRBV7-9	TGTGCCAGCAGCTTAGGCCCGTCGGATGAGCAGTTCTTC	CASSLGPSDEQFF
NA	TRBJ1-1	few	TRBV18	TGTGCCAGCTCACCACAAAAGGCGCCGGACACTGAAGCTTTCTTT	CASSPQKAPDTEAFF
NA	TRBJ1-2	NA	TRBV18	TGTGCCAGCTCATCGGCCCCCTACTATGGCTACACCTTC	CASSSAPYYGYTF
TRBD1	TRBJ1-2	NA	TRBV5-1	TGCGCCAGCAGCTTCCACAGGGGCGACTATGGCTACACCTTC	CASSFHRGDYGYTF
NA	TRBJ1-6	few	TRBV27	TGTGCCAGCAGTCCACCCACGACAGGTCGAGGTTCACCCCTCCACTTT	CASSPPTTGRGSPLHF
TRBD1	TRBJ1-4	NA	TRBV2	TGTGCCAGCAGTGATCAGGGGGGCGATGAAAAACTGTTTTTT	CASSDQGGDEKLFF
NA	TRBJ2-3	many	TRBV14	TGTGCCAGCAGCCAAGTTCGAGGTTCAGGGGCGAAAGATACGCAGTATTTT	CASSQVRGSGAKDTQYF
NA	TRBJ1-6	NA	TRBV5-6	TGTGCCAGCAGCTACAGGCTTCAGGATCCGAGATCACCCCTCCACTTT	CASSYRLQDPRSPLHF
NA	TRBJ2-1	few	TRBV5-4	TGTGCCAGCAGCTTGGGGGGTGGAGGGCCTTACAATGAGCAGTTCTTC	CASSLGGGGPYNEQFF
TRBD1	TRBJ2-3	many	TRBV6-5	TGTGCCAGCAGCCGGGACAGGGGGAGCGATACGCAGTATTTT	CASSRDRGSDTQYF
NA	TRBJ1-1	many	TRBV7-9	TGTGCCAGCAGCTTAGCCGGGAACACTGAAGCTTTCTTT	CASSLAGNTEAFF
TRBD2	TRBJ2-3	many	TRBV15	TGTGCCACCAGCAGAGCATTAGCGGGAGTTAAAGCAGATACGCAGTATTTT	CATSRALAGVKADTQYF
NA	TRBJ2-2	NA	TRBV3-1	TGTGCCAGCAGCCAATCGGGTCCCCGTAACGGGGAGCTGTTTTTT	CASSQSGPRNGELFF
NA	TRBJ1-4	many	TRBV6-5	TGTGCCAGCAGCCCAGATACCTGGGGTGAAAAACTGTTTTTT	CASSPDTWGEKLFF
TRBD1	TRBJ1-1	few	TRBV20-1	TGCAGTGCCCCTCGACAGGGGAAGAACACTGAAGCTTTCTTT	CSAPRQGKNTEAFF
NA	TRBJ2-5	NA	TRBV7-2	TGTGCCAGCACCGGCATCCAAGAGACCCAGTACTTC	CASTGIQETQYF
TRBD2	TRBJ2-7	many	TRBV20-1	TGCAGTGCTAGCTCCGGGACTAGCAGCACCAACGAGCAGTACTTC	CSASSGTSSTNEQYF
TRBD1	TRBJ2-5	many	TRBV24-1	TGTGCCACCAGTGATACCGGGACAGGAGAGACCCAGTACTTC	CATSDTGTGETQYF
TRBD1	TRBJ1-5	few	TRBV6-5	TGTGCCAGCAGACTCAGGGGGGATCAGCCCCAGCATTTT	CASRLRGDQPQHF
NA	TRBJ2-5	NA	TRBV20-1	TGCAGTGCTACCCCTCCGATAGGTGGAAAGACCCAGTACTTC	CSATPPIGGKTQYF
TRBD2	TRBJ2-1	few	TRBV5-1	TGCGCCAGCAGCTTGGGTGGGACTAGTAATTATGAGCAGTTCTTC	CASSLGGTSNYEQFF
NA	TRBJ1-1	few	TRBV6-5	TGTGCCAGCAGTTACCAGGGTTCCGCTGAAGCTTTCTTT	CASSYQGSAEAFF
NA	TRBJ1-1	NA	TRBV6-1	TGTGCCAGCAGTGAATCCGGGTGGGCCGAAGCTTTCTTT	CASSESGWAEAFF
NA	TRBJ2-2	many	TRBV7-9	TGTGCCAGCAGCTTGGCGGGGTCGAACACCGGGGAGCTGTTTTTT	CASSLAGSNTGELFF
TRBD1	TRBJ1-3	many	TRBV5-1	TGCGCCACCAGAAGGACAGGGGACCTATCATCTGGAAACACCATATATTTT	CATRRTGDLSSGNTIYF
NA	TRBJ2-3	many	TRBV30	TGTGCCTGGAGTAGCGCAGATACGCAGTATTTT	CAWSSADTQYF
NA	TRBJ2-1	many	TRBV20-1	TGCAGTGCTAGCAGGTTCGGCAGTGCGGGGAATGAGCAGTTCTTC	CSASRFGSAGNEQFF
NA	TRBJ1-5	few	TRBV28	TGTGCCAGCAGTTTTGGGCAGGGAATGGGTGTGTTGCCCCAGCATTTT	CASSFGQGMGVLPQHF
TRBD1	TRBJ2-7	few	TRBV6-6	TGTGCCAGCAGTGGGACAGGGGGCTCCTACGAGCAGTACTTC	CASSGTGGSYEQYF
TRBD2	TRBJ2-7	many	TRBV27	TGTGCCAGCAGTTTTCAGGGAGGGTCTTACGAGCAGTACTTC	CASSFQGGSYEQYF
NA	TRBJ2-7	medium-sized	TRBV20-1	TGCAGTGCTAGAGGGAGGGTAATCTACGAGCAGTACTTC	CSARGRVIYEQYF
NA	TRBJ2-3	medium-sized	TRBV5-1	TGCGCCAGCAGAGCTTCCAGGGTATCAGATACGCAGTATTTT	CASRASRVSDTQYF
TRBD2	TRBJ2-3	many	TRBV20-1	TGCAGTGCTAGAGATCCCCGACTAGCGGTCACAGATACGCAGTATTTT	CSARDPRLAVTDTQYF
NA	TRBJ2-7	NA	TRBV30	TGTGCCTGGAGCCGCCAGGGCGGCTACGAGCAGTACTTC	CAWSRQGGYEQYF
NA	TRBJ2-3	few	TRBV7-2	TGTGCCAGCAGCTCCCGCGGGGGCGGGGGTAGCACAGATACGCAGTATTTT	CASSSRGGGGSTDTQYF
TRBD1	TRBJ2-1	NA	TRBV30	TGTGCCTGGGACAGACAGGGTCTTTCCTACAATGAGCAGTTCTTC	CAWDRQGLSYNEQFF
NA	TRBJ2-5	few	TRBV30	TGTGCCTGGAGTTTGAGGGGTCCAGAGACCCAGTACTTC	CAWSLRGPETQYF
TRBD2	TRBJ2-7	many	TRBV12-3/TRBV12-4	TGTGCCAGCAGCAAACGACTAGCGGGAGGCTACGAGCAGTACTTC	CASSKRLAGGYEQYF
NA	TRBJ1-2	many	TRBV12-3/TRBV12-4	TGTGCCAGCAGTTTTGGCTATGGCTACACCTTC	CASSFGYGYTF
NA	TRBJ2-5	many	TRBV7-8	TGTGCCAGCAGCGGCCGGGGGGCGAGGGAGACCCAGTACTTC	CASSGRGARETQYF